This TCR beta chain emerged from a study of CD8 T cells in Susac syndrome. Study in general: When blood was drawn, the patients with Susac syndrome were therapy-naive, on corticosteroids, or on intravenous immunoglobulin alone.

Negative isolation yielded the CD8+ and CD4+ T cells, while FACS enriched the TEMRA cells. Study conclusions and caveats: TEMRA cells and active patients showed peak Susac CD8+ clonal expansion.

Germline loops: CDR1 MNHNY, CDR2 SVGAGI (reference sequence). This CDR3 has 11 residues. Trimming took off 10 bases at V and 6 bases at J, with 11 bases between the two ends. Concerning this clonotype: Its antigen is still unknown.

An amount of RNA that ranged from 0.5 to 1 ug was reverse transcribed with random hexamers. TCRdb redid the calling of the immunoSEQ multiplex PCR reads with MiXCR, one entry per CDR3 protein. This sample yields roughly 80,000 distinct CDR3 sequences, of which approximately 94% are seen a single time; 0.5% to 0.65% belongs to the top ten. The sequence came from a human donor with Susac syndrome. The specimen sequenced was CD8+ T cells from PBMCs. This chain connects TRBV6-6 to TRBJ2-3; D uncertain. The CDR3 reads CATLEADTQYF. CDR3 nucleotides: TGTGCCACCCTCGAAGCGGATACGCAGTATTTT.